This TCR beta chain was captured by sequencing in a study of shared clonotypes between healthy human individuals. The wider study: Donors had three CD4 naive, three CD4 memory, two CD8 naive and one CD8 memory plate apiece. Study-wide results and limits: Few donors limited the genetic and exposure-history diversity represented.

It was into CD45RA+ naive and CD45RA-negative memory subsets that the CD4+ cells were split. For this clone: Its antigen is undetermined.

The authors loaded 200 ng DNA, tens of thousands of T cell genomes, into sorted-subset replicate PCRs. The method was immunoSEQ multiplex PCR; TCRdb's version includes in-frame clones alone and lacks a portion of them. This sample has 600,000 to 800,000 clones; roughly 72% occur once, and the top ten carry approximately 1.7%. The CDR3 covers 14 residues. Between the trimmed V and J ends, which lost 5 bases and 1 base, there was a span of 11 bases. Looked up from germline, CDR1 is MNHNY and CDR2 is SVGAGI (reference sequence). The receptor was derived from a woman younger than 45 in good health. The specimen sequenced was memory CD4+ T cells sorted from blood. Specified subset: CD45RA-negative fraction. V gene TRBV6-6 combines with J gene TRBJ1-1, with D perhaps matching TRBD1 (5 bases). As DNA, the CDR3 is TGTGCCAGCAGTCGTCCTGGGGCGAACACTGAAGCTTTCTTT. Protein sequence: CASSRPGANTEAFF.